The 3 T cell receptor beta chains reported below all come from one sample, sequenced in a study of blood T cell repertoires in COVID-19. Clones were read by immunoSEQ multiplex PCR, and TCRdb kept only the in-frame ones, dropping some. The sample includes tens of thousands of clones, about 80% of them seen just once. Sequenced input: peripheral blood. The receptors derive from a human donor in a cohort sampled during active COVID-19.

The chain employs TRBV4-3 and TRBJ2-7; TRBD1 matches at 7 bases. The germline V gene encodes CDR1 LGHNA and CDR2 YSLEER. The CDR3 runs to 16 residues. The junction had 6 bases not matched to a gene; V was cut back by 0 bases and J by 1 base. Here the CDR3 DNA reads TGCGCCAGCAGCCAAGACCCGGGACAGAATTCCTACGAGCAGTACTTC. It codes for CASSQDPGQNSYEQYF.

The chain is built from TRBV3-1 (or the pseudogene TRBV3-2) and TRBJ1-1, with a possible D match to TRBD1 (6 bases). V lost 7 bases and J 0 bases, leaving 18 bases between the germline ends. CDR1 and CDR2 (germline): LGHDT, YNNKEL (reference sequence). The CDR3 length is 16 residues. The CDR3: CASTNDGGGMNTEAFF. The CDR3 DNA reads as TGTGCCAGCACCAATGACGGGGGGGGCATGAACACTGAAGCTTTCTTT.

The count of this clone is one. V gene TRBV4-1 combines with J gene TRBJ2-7, with TRBD1 matching 11 bases. This CDR3 is built from 16 residues. The germline V gene encodes CDR1 MGHRA and CDR2 YSYEKL. The V gene end was trimmed by 1 base and the J gene end by 2 bases; junction bases not matched to a gene: 4. This chain's CDR3 is CASSQGWGQGAYEQYF. As DNA, the CDR3 is TGCGCCAGCAGCCAAGGTTGGGGACAGGGGGCCTACGAGCAGTACTTC.